In its sample, the clone carrying this TCR beta chain was seen many times. This sample is part of a study of blood T cells in healthy people across ages. The CDR3 is 16 residues long. The V gene's germline CDR1 is DFQATT and CDR2 SNEGSKA (reference sequence). The germline V and J ends were trimmed by 0 bases and 2 bases, with 17 bases remaining between them. Total RNA, at least 5 micrograms per sample, came from PBMCs. A sample-barcoded 5' primer and a J-beta primer mix were used in a second PCR of about 6 to 11 cycles. TCRdb reprocessed the 5' RACE reads via MiXCR and lists one record per CDR3 protein. The sample includes 1.5 million or so distinct CDR3 sequences, approximately 39% seen only once; the top ten take about 4.1%.

Sequencing input: blood. This clonotype was sampled from a woman aged 18-29 years in good health. The genes are TRBV20-1 and TRBJ2-7, with D maybe TRBD1 (5 bases). The DNA of the CDR3 is TGCAGTGCTAGAGACGCTGCCAGGGCGACTCCCTACGAGCAGTACTTC. Encoded protein: CSARDAARATPYEQYF.